This T cell receptor beta chain comes out of a study of blood T cells in healthy people across ages. This clonotype has just a few counts. Using a J-beta primer mix together with a sample-barcoded 5' primer, a second PCR was run for about 6 to 12 cycles. MiXCR, applied by TCRdb to the 5' RACE reads, yields one record per CDR3 protein. The repertoire holds over a million distinct CDR3 sequences, with roughly two fifths as singletons. Isolation of PBMCs gave at least 6.5 million cells per sample. This CDR3 is 15 amino acids long. The V and J ends lost 4 bases and 10 bases respectively, with 21 bases between them. The germline V gene has CDR1 SGHRS and CDR2 YFSETQ.

The sequence was collected from a young woman in good health. The sequencing input was blood. V gene TRBV5-1 combines with J gene TRBJ2-1; maybe TRBD2 (5 bases). CDR3 loop: CASSLAGPLLQEQFF. The DNA for the CDR3 is TGCGCCAGCAGCCTCGCGGGCCCCCTTTTACAAGAGCAGTTCTTC.